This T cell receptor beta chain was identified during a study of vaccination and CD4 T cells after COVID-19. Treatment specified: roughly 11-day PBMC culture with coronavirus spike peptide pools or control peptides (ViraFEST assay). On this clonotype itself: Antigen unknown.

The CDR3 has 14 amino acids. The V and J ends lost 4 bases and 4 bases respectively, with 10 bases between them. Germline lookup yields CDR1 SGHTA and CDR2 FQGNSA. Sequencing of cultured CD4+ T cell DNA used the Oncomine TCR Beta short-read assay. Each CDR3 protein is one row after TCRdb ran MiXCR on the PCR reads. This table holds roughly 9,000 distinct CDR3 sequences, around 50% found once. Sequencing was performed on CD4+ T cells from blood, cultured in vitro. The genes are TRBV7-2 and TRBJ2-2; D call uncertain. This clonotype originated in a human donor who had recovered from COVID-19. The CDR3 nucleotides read TGTGCCAGCAGCTCGTTAGGAGTCACCGGGGAGCTGTTTTTT. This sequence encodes CASSSLGVTGELFF.